The clone carrying this T cell receptor (beta chain) showed up just a few times. What it binds is unknown. These data come from a study of T cells in pancreatic ductal adenocarcinoma. General study findings and limits: Compared with tumor, blood showed more total productive templates and roughly 8-fold more clonotypes. Enrichment of CD45RO+ effector over naive T cells in tumors may bias clonality. Mean clonality was roughly 0.1 in tumors and around 0.065 in blood, not significantly different.

The CDR3 sequence is 16 residues long. V shed 5 bases and J 2 bases; nucleotides not matched to a gene: 7. CDR1 and CDR2 (germline): MGHDK, SYGVNS. No neoadjuvant therapy was given to the selected pancreatic ductal adenocarcinoma patients before their surgery. The protocol was immunoSEQ multiplex PCR, while the TCRdb copy is restricted to in-frame clones and leaves out a portion. The top ten hold roughly 3% of the sample, which has 100,000 or so clones, over 90% seen once. The sequenced sample was PBMCs. V is TRBV25-1 and J is TRBJ2-3; TRBD2 matches at 10 bases. The TCR sequence derives from a human donor with pancreatic ductal adenocarcinoma. CDR3 nucleotide sequence: TGTGCCAGCAGTAAGGACACTAGCGGGACCACAGATACGCAGTATTTT. It yields the protein CASSKDTSGTTDTQYF.